Each of the 8 T cell receptor beta chains below was sequenced from the same sample in a study of Graves' ophthalmopathy and Graves' hyperthyroidism. The authors amplified TCR beta CDR3 regions, and they did so from RNA transcripts for repertoire sequencing. Second-round multiplex PCR came after first-round RT-PCR with HTBI primers. A single record per CDR3 protein comes from TCRdb applying MiXCR to the multiplex PCR reads. The sample consists of roughly 1.1 million distinct CDR3 sequences, roughly 35% of them appearing once. What was sequenced was peripheral blood or thyroid tissue (not recorded which). The origin of the receptors is an adult man with Graves' hyperthyroidism.

Many counts were recorded for this clonotype. A read error may produce the germline difference seen at one junction end. The chain links TRBV5-4 to TRBJ1-5, with unresolved D. This CDR3 region has 11 residues. CDR1 is SGHNT and CDR2 is YYREEE in the germline V gene (reference sequence). The CDR3, as DNA: TGTGCCAGCAGTAGCCATCAGCCCCAGCATTTT. Translation gives CASSSHQPQHF.

The V and J genes are TRBV7-9 and TRBJ2-7; 11 positions agree with TRBD1. The CDR3 is 18 residues long. Per the germline V gene, CDR1 is SEHNR and CDR2 is FQNEAQ (reference sequence). Unmatched junction bases numbered 15, after V lost 6 bases and J lost 2 bases. The CDR3 loop reads CASSDLKEPGQGAYEQYF. The CDR3 nucleotides are TGTGCCAGCAGTGATCTTAAAGAACCGGGACAGGGGGCCTACGAGCAGTACTTC.

This clonotype was observed a few times. This sequence joins TRBV9 and TRBJ2-3; D not resolved. V gave up 0 bases and J gave up 2 bases, with 7 bases separating them. CDR3 length equals 14 residues. CDR1 is SGDLS and CDR2 is YYNGEE in the germline V gene. The CDR3 protein is CASSVVPLTDTQYF. The CDR3 nucleotides are TGTGCCAGCAGCGTAGTTCCCCTCACAGATACGCAGTATTTT.

Many counts were recorded for this clonotype. V usage is TRBV13 and J usage is TRBJ2-7, with D unclear. This CDR3 has 14 amino acids. V shed 6 bases and J shed 0 bases, with 12 bases lying between them. From germline, CDR1 is PRHDT and CDR2 FYEKMQ (reference sequence). CDR3 in amino acids: CASSQRSRSYEQYF. The CDR3 DNA is TGTGCCAGCAGTCAAAGATCCCGCTCCTACGAGCAGTACTTC.

This chain connects TRBV18 to TRBJ2-5; D not resolved. From germline, CDR1 is KGHSH and CDR2 LQKENI. The V end was cut by 2 bases, the J end by 5 bases, with 9 bases between. CDR3 length: 13 amino acids. The CDR3 protein is CASSPKFGETQYF. CDR3 bases: TGTGCCAGCTCACCAAAGTTTGGGGAGACCCAGTACTTC. Full variable domain (outside the CDR3, taken from reference TRBV18 and TRBJ2-5): NAGVMQNPRHLVRRRGQEARLRCSPMKGHSHVYWYRQLPEEGLKFMVYLQKENIIDESGMPKERFSAEFPKEGPSILRIQQVVRGDSAAYFCASSPKFGETQYFGPGTRLLVL.

This clonotype occurred once. The junction differs from germline at one of its ends, possibly a read error. The chain links TRBV7-9 to TRBJ2-7; a possible D gene is TRBD1 (5 bases). The germline V gene encodes CDR1 SEHNR and CDR2 FQNEAQ (reference sequence). The CDR3 sequence is 14 residues long. CDR3 sequence (DNA): TGTGCCGGCAGCTTAGGGGTTGTCTCCTACGGGCAGTACTTC. Its protein product is CAGSLGVVSYGQYF. Supplemented by reference TRBV7-9 and TRBJ2-7, the full variable domain reads DTGVSQNPRHKITKRGQNVTFRCDPISEHNRLYWYRQTLGQGPEFLTYFQNEAQLEKSRLLSDRFSAERPKGSFSTLEIQRTEQGDSAMYLCAGSLGVVSYGQYFGPGTRLTVT.

For this clonotype: Lacking the conserved final phenylalanine or tryptophan, this CDR3 likely reflects a read error. No DNA is shown, since the ends of the CDR3 on it are uncertain; the CDR3 is the one TCRdb lists. This sequence joins TRBV20-1 and TRBJ2-5. Germline assignment: CDR1 DFQATT and CDR2 SNEGSKA (reference sequence). The CDR3 length is 8 residues, termini included. CDR3 residues: CSASPSRR.

This clonotype occurred a few times. J is TRBJ1-6 and V is TRBV18, with TRBD1 identical over 8 bases. V shed 0 bases and J 6 bases; nucleotides not matched to a gene: 4. From germline, CDR1 is KGHSH and CDR2 LQKENI. The CDR3 covers 16 residues. CDR3 nucleotide sequence: TGTGCCAGCTCACCACCGGGGACAGGCACTAATTCACCCCTCCACTTT. Amino acids: CASSPPGTGTNSPLHF.